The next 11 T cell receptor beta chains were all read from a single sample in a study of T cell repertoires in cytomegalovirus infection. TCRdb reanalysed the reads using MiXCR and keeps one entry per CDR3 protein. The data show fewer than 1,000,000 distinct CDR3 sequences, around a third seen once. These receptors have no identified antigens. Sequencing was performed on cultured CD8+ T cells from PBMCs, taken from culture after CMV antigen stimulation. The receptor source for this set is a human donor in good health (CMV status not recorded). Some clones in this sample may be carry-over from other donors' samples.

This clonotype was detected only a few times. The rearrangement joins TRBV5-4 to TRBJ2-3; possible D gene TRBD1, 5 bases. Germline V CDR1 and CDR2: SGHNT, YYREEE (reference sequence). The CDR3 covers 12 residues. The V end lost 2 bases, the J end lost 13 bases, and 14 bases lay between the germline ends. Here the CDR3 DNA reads TGTGCCAGCAGCTTTGGGGCGTTAGAGGAGTATTTT. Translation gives CASSFGALEEYF.

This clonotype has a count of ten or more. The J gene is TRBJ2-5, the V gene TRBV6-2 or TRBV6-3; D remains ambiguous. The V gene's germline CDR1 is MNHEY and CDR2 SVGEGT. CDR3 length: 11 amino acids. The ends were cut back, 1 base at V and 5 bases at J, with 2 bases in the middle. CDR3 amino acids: CASSYLETQYF. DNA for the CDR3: TGTGCCAGCAGTTACTTGGAGACCCAGTACTTC.

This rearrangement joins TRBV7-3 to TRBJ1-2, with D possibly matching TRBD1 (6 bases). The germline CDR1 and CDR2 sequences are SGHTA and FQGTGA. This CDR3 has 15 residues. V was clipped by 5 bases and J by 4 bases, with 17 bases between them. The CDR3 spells CASSPEQGGVYGYTF. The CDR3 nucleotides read TGTGCCAGCAGCCCAGAACAGGGAGGGGTCTATGGCTACACCTTC.

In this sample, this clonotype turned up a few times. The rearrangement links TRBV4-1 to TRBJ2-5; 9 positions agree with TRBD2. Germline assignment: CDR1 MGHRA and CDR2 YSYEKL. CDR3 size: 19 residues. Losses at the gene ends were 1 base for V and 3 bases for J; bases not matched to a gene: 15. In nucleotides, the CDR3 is TGCGCCAGCAGCCAAGTCCCCCTTCCTTCTAGCGGGGCGGAAGAGACCCAGTACTTC. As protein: CASSQVPLPSSGAEETQYF.

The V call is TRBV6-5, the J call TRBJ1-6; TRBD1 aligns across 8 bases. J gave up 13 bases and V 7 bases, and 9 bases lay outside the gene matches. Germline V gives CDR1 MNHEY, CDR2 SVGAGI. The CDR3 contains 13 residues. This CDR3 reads CASTWQGAAPLHF. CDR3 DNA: TGTGCCAGCACTTGGCAGGGGGCTGCCCCCCTCCACTTT.

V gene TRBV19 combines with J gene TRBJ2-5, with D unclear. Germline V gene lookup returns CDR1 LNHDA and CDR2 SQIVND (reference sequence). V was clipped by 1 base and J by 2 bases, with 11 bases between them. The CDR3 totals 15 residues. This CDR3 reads CASSIGGLAQETQYF. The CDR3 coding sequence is TGTGCCAGTAGTATAGGGGGATTGGCGCAAGAGACCCAGTACTTC. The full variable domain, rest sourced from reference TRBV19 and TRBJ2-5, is DGGITQSPKYLFRKEGQNVTLSCEQNLNHDAMYWYRQDPGQGLRLIYYSQIVNDFQKGDIAEGYSVSREKKESFPLTVTSAQKNPTAFYLCASSIGGLAQETQYFGPGTRLLVL.

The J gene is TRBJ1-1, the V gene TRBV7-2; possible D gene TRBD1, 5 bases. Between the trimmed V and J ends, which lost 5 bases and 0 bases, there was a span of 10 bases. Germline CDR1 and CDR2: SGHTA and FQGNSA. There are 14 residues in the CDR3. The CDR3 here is CASSEWTLNTEAFF. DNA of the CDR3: TGTGCCAGCAGCGAATGGACATTGAACACTGAAGCTTTCTTT.

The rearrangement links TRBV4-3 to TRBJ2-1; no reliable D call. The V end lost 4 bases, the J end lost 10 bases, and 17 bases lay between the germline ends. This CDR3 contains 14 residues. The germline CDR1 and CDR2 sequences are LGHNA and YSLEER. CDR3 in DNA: TGCGCCAGCAGCCCGCCGGTCGGTACTGGGGAGCAGTTCTTC. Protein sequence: CASSPPVGTGEQFF.

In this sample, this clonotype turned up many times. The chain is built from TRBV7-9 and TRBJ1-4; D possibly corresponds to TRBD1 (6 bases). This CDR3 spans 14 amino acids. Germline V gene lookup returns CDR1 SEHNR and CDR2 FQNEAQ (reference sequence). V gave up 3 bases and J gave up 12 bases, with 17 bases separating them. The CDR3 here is CASSFRDNLEQLFF. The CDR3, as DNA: TGTGCCAGCAGCTTCCGGGACAACCTGGAACAACTGTTTTTT.

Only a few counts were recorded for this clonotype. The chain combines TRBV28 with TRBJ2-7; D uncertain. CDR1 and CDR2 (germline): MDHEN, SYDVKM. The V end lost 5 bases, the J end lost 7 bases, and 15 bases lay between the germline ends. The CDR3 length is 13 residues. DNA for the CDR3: TGTGCCAGCAGTCCCAACGGGCGGTGGGAGCAGTACGTC. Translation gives CASSPNGRWEQYV.

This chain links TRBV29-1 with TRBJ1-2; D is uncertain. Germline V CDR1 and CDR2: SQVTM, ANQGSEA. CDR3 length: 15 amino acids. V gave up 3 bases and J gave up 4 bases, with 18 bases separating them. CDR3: CSVEIVGSLAYGYTF. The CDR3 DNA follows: TGCAGCGTTGAGATAGTCGGGAGTTTGGCCTATGGCTACACCTTC.